A single sample is the source of the 16 T cell receptor beta chains below, sequenced in a study of cytomegalovirus exposure and HLA in healthy donors. PCR amplification relied on 60 Vbeta primers (plus 13 Jbeta primers). Only in-frame clones appear in the TCRdb table, and some are missing; sequencing was by immunoSEQ multiplex PCR. The table records around 40,000 clones, about 80% of them present only once. What was sequenced was PBMCs. These receptors originate from a woman under 30 in good health and CMV-seropositive.

This clone was seen a few times. The CDR3 nucleotides are TGCAGCGTGAGACAGGGAATGGCCAAAAACATTCAGTACTTC. It translates to CSVRQGMAKNIQYF. The chain recombines TRBV29-1 with TRBJ2-4; 7 bases line up with TRBD1. V shed 6 bases and J 1 base; nucleotides not matched to a gene: 6. The germline CDR1 and CDR2 sequences are SQVTM and ANQGSEA. The CDR3 runs to 14 residues.

This rearrangement joins TRBV5-5 to TRBJ2-7; 7 nucleotides line up with TRBD2. This CDR3 comprises 16 residues. Germline V CDR1 and CDR2: SGHKS, YYEKEE (reference sequence). Trimming took 4 bases from V and 2 from J; bases not matched to a gene: 12. The CDR3 protein is CASSPRGRGRPYEQYF. The CDR3 DNA is TGTGCCAGCAGCCCGAGGGGTCGCGGGAGACCCTACGAGCAGTACTTC.

The rearrangement links TRBV5-4 to TRBJ2-7, with a weak D call TRBD1 (5 bases). Germline CDR1 SGHNT, CDR2 YYREEE (reference sequence). Between the trimmed V and J ends, which lost 4 bases and 2 bases, there was a span of 13 bases. The CDR3 is 14 residues long. CDR3 nucleotide sequence: TGTGCCAGCAGCCCAAGACAGAAGACCTACGAGCAGTACTTC. The encoded protein is CASSPRQKTYEQYF.

This chain uses TRBV10-3 with TRBJ1-1, with D perhaps matching TRBD1 (5 bases). CDR1 is ENHRY, CDR2 SYGVKD, per germline. The V end lost 2 bases, the J end lost 7 bases, and 14 bases lay between the germline ends. This CDR3 has 14 amino acids. This CDR3 is CAISEPAGGFEAFF. The CDR3 nucleotides read TGTGCCATCAGTGAGCCCGCGGGGGGATTTGAAGCTTTCTTT.

The rearrangement links TRBV7-2 to TRBJ2-3; TRBD2 aligns across 12 bases. The V and J ends lost 3 bases and 1 base, in that order; junction bases with no gene match: 8. Germline CDR1 is SGHTA and CDR2 is FQGNSA. The CDR3 extends over 18 amino acids. CDR3 bases: TGTGCCAGCAGCTTTAGGGCTAGCGGGGGGGGACGCACAGATACGCAGTATTTT. Its protein is CASSFRASGGGRTDTQYF.

The chain has TRBV9 and TRBJ2-7; 13 bases match TRBD2. There are 16 residues in the CDR3. Germline V gene sequence: CDR1 SGDLS, CDR2 YYNGEE. V trimming: 0 bases; J trimming: 3 bases; junction bases outside the gene matches: 3. The CDR3 reads CASSVDTSGGVYEQYF. The CDR3 DNA follows: TGTGCCAGCAGCGTAGATACTAGCGGGGGGGTCTACGAGCAGTACTTC.

The chain links TRBV18 to TRBJ2-3; the D gene is possibly TRBD1 (6 bases). CDR3 length equals 16 residues. Trimming left V 4 bases short and J 2 bases short, with 16 bases between. The V gene's germline CDR1 is KGHSH and CDR2 LQKENI. The CDR3 protein is CASSRAQDSLTDTQYF. Here the CDR3 DNA reads TGTGCCAGCTCACGTGCCCAGGACAGCCTCACAGATACGCAGTATTTT.

This clone was observed a handful of times. The rearrangement joins TRBV27 to TRBJ2-3, with D perhaps TRBD1 (5 bases). Trimming stripped 7 bases from V and 5 bases from J, with 13 bases between. Germline CDR1 MNHEY, CDR2 SMNVEV (reference sequence). The CDR3 is 13 residues long. In DNA form, the CDR3 reads TGTGCCAGCAAAGCCCACCAGGGAGATACGCAGTATTTT. It codes for CASKAHQGDTQYF.

This clone occurred once. The rearrangement links TRBV7-2 to TRBJ2-1, with 12 positions matching TRBD2. Germline V lookup: CDR1 SGHTA, CDR2 FQGNSA. The CDR3 is made up of 15 amino acids. Unmatched junction bases numbered 7, after V lost 1 base and J lost 12 bases. The CDR3 nucleotides read TGTGCCAGCAGCTTAGGGGGGACTAGCGGGCGGAGGCAGTTCTTC. Protein sequence: CASSLGGTSGRRQFF.

The DNA for the CDR3 is TGCGCCAGCAGCTTGGCCAGGGCTGATGGCTACACCTTC. Protein: CASSLARADGYTF. The chain links TRBV5-1 to TRBJ1-2, with a possible D match to TRBD1 (5 bases). This CDR3 contains 13 residues. CDR1 is SGHRS and CDR2 is YFSETQ in the germline V gene. Between the trimmed V and J ends, which lost 0 bases and 6 bases, there was a span of 9 bases.

The chain recombines TRBV19 with TRBJ1-5; D gene uncertain. Germline CDR1 LNHDA, CDR2 SQIVND (reference sequence). V lost 3 bases and J 4 bases, leaving 10 bases between the germline ends. The CDR3 is made up of 14 amino acids. The CDR3, as DNA: TGTGCCAGTAGTATCCGGGTTGGGAATCAGCCCCAGCATTTT. This translates into CASSIRVGNQPQHF. The entire variable domain, with the rest obtained from reference TRBV19 and TRBJ1-5, is as follows: DGGITQSPKYLFRKEGQNVTLSCEQNLNHDAMYWYRQDPGQGLRLIYYSQIVNDFQKGDIAEGYSVSREKKESFPLTVTSAQKNPTAFYLCASSIRVGNQPQHFGDGTRLSIL.

The V and J genes are TRBV7-8 and TRBJ2-5; no clear D gene. The germline V gene has CDR1 SGHVS and CDR2 FQNEAQ. V was clipped by 1 base and J by 0 bases, with 15 bases between them. CDR3 size: 17 residues. The CDR3 DNA is TGTGCCAGCAGCTTAGGTGGGCCGACCGCGTACCAAGAGACCCAGTACTTC. It codes for CASSLGGPTAYQETQYF.

This clone was counted only a few times. This rearrangement joins TRBV6-5 to TRBJ1-6; D remains unclear. CDR1 is MNHEY and CDR2 is SVGAGI in the germline V gene. The CDR3 length is 15 residues. Between the trimmed V and J ends, which lost 8 bases and 4 bases, there was a span of 15 bases. In nucleotides, the CDR3 is TGTGCCAGCCATGAACGTGGGCCTTATAATTCACCCCTCCACTTT. Translated, it gives CASHERGPYNSPLHF.

The CDR3 protein is CASSQGGLSGNTIYF. In DNA, the CDR3 is TGCGCCAGCAGCCAAGGGGGGCTGTCTGGAAACACCATATATTTT. The J gene is TRBJ1-3, the V gene TRBV4-3; TRBD1 is a possible D gene (6 bases). From germline, CDR1 is LGHNA and CDR2 YSLEER. Trimming pared 1 base from V and 1 base from J, leaving 8 bases between. This CDR3 is built from 15 residues.

The genes are TRBV9 and TRBJ2-3; weak D call: TRBD2 (5 bases). The CDR3 has 16 residues. Trimming left V 0 bases short and J 2 bases short, with 13 bases between. The germline gives CDR1 SGDLS, CDR2 YYNGEE. The CDR3 sequence: CASSVGWGALTDTQYF. CDR3 coding DNA: TGTGCCAGCAGCGTAGGATGGGGAGCCCTCACAGATACGCAGTATTTT.

The chain couples TRBV23-1 to TRBJ2-1, with a possible D match to TRBD2 (6 bases). TRBV23-1 belongs to the ORF category, with a function that is uncertain. The CDR3 spans 16 residues. V was shortened by 3 bases and J by 5 bases, with 17 bases between the two germline ends. The CDR3 region has the DNA TGCGCCAGCAGTCACCCACATAGACTAGGAAACAATGAGCAGTTCTTC. This encodes CASSHPHRLGNNEQFF.